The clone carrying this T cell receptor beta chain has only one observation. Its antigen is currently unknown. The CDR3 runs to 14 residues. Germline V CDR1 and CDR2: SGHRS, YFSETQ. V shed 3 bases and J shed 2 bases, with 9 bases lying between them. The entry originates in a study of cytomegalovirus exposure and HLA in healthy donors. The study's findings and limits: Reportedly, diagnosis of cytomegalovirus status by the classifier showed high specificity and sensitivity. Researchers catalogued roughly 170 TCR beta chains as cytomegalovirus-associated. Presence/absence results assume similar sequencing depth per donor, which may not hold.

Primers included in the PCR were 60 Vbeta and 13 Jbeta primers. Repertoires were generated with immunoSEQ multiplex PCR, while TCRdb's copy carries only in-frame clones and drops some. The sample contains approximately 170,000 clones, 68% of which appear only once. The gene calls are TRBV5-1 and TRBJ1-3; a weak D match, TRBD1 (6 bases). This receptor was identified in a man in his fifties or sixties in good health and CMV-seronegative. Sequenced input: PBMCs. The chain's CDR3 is CASSSGGAGNTIYF. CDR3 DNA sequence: TGCGCCAGCAGCTCGGGGGGCGCTGGAAACACCATATATTTT.